This T cell receptor beta chain was sequenced during a study of blood T cells in healthy people across ages (dated by TCRdb to 2015 to 2017). Regarding the research as a whole: Template switching captured roughly one uniquely barcoded TCR beta cDNA molecule per two T cells in model experiments. To avoid experimental bias, donors of different ages were randomly spread across the sequencing lanes. Using deep sequencing normalized with unique cDNA molecular identifiers, the study measured how TCR beta repertoire diversity changes with age. The study analyzed two additional independent replicas of 1 million unique cDNA reads from the same blood draw for two donors, one aged 18 to 29 and one aged 80 or older. The donors were divided into four age groups: young (average approximately 16 years), middle-aged (about 40), aged (approximately 62) and long-lived (82).

The library came from 5' RACE. Data came from an Illumina HiSeq 2500. The second PCR ran for about 7 to 11 cycles and used a J-beta primer mix along with a sample-barcoded 5' primer. Each TCR beta cDNA molecule received a unique molecular identifier from a template-switch 5' adaptor carrying 12 random nucleotides. Each sample yielded at least 3 million CDR3-containing paired-end reads. First-strand cDNA synthesis was performed from all RNA using the Mint cDNA synthesis kit, with priming by a TRBC-specific oligonucleotide. Following uracil-DNA glycosylase treatment, a first 18-cycle PCR with universal primers M1SS and BC2_uni_R was performed on all cDNA. Turning to the authors' computational methods: For normalization, 1 million high-quality reads were randomly selected from each sample, with every read carrying a distinct molecular identifier. Reads with shared molecular identifiers were discarded instead of being binned into consensus sequences. MiTCR, run with a Q25 quality threshold and the strictest error-elimination algorithm, handled CDR3 identification, clonotype clustering and error correction. Lower-bound total TCR beta diversity was estimated with a nonparametric unseen species model using Euler transformation. TCRdb redid the processing of the public reads, applying fastp at Q25 and MiXCR, and retained in-frame beta chains. When rows share a CDR3 protein, they turn into one entry using the most common DNA and genes. The V and J calls reflect TCRdb's pipeline rather than the authors' work. For this sample there are 910,000 or so distinct CDR3 sequences; roughly half appear just once. The top ten clonotypes cover roughly 23% of the sample.

General findings and caveats noted by the study authors: Because donor CMV infection status was unknown, age-related changes in expanded clonotypes were potentially confounded. A strong correlation was found between observed TCR beta diversity and the percentage of naive T cells measured by flow cytometry. Conclusive comparison of naive and antigen-experienced compartments was prevented by the profiling of bulk unsorted PBMCs. As age increased, observed TCR beta diversity per million T cells dropped in a roughly linear way, and a significant reduction was already evident by age 40. Estimates of total diversity from one million sequenced T cells were regarded as lower bounds and underestimates. Compared with the aged group, the long-lived group had more naive CD4+ T cells, fewer expanded clones and increased TCR diversity, suggesting age selection.

CDR1 and CDR2, looked up from the germline V gene, are SNHLY and FYNNEI. Measured from the cysteine to the phenylalanine, the CDR3 is 14 residues long. The entry retains the CDR3 DNA only, 42 bases that are in frame from base 1. V and J are trimmed by 10 bases and 1 base, and the gene matches miss 9 bases of the junction. The donors were roughly 40 Caucasian individuals from Russia, aged about 6 to 95 years, who were systemically healthy. Each donor gave about 11 milliliters of peripheral blood, drawn into EDTA-treated Vacutainer tubes. Ficoll-Paque density-gradient centrifugation was used to isolate PBMCs, with at least 6.5 million per sample. Total RNA, at least 6 micrograms per sample, was extracted from PBMCs with Trizol reagent. For every donor, flow cytometry on a PBMC aliquot measured the percentage of naive CD45RAhigh/CD27high T cells. Comment on this clonotype: The specificity of this receptor is unknown. No clone much larger than this one lies a single base away; base qualities are absent.

The sequence came from a woman aged 55-69 years in good health. The material sequenced was blood. Rearrangement joined TRBV2 to TRBJ2-7; 8 bases in between match TRBD2. The CDR3: CATSLERESYEQYF. The sequence in DNA is TGTGCCACCTCCTTGGAGCGGGAGTCCTACGAGCAGTACTTC. Reference TRBV2 and TRBJ2-7 proteins supply the regions before and after the CDR3; the full variable domain is: EPEVTQTPSHQVTQMGQEVILRCVPISNHLYFYWYRQILGQKVEFLVSFYNNEISEKSEIFDDQFSVERPDGSNFTLKIRSTKLEDSAMYFCATSLERESYEQYFGPGTRLTVT.